This T cell receptor beta chain was sequenced in a study of vaccination and CD4 T cells after COVID-19. Sequenced with the Oncomine TCR Beta short-read assay was DNA taken from cultured CD4+ T cells. TCRdb re-called the PCR reads through MiXCR, storing one row per CDR3 protein. The table includes under 20,000 distinct CDR3 sequences, less than 70% detected once. Treatment denoted: 10-day PBMC culture with coronavirus spike peptide pools or control peptides (ViraFEST assay). With respect to this clonotype: Its antigen remains unidentified.

The sequencing input was CD4+ T cells from blood, cultured in vitro. The receptor's source is a human donor who had recovered from COVID-19.

CDR3 coding DNA: TGTGCCAGCAGCCCCCCGGCGCGGACAGCTTTCTTT. Its translation: CASSPPARTAFF. This rearrangement joins TRBV7-9 to TRBJ1-1, with D unclear. CDR1 is SEHNR, CDR2 FQNEAQ, per germline (reference sequence). The V end lost 5 bases, the J end lost 10 bases, and 14 bases lay between the germline ends. The CDR3 has 12 amino acids. The variable domain in full, completed from reference TRBV7-9 and TRBJ1-1, reads DTGVSQNPRHKITKRGQNVTFRCDPISEHNRLYWYRQTLGQGPEFLTYFQNEAQLEKSRLLSDRFSAERPKGSFSTLEIQRTEQGDSAMYLCASSPPARTAFFGQGTRLTVV.